This T cell receptor beta chain stems from a study of identical twins. Of note for this clonotype: Its cognate antigen is unknown.

Each CDR3 protein gets one entry after TCRdb re-called the 5' RACE reads with MiXCR. This table has a few hundred thousand distinct CDR3 sequences, around a tenth appearing once. The study, taken as a whole, reports: Beta clonotypes that were abundant in cord blood contained fewer insertions, a pattern absent from memory repertoires. Modelling approaches yielded underestimates of out-of-frame TCR alpha sharing between monozygotic twins. Surplus twin overlap in beta out-of-frame sequences was less pronounced.

These data are also associated with another study on yellow fever vaccine responses in identical twins.

This receptor was obtained from a woman between 18 and 29 years old in good health. Sequenced input: PBMCs.

The CDR3 protein is CASSAKPQGAGELFF. CDR3 bases: TGTGCCAGCAGCGCCAAACCCCAGGGCGCCGGGGAGCTGTTTTTT. The gene calls are TRBV7-3 and TRBJ2-2; weak D call: TRBD1 (5 bases). The V gene lost 5 bases and the J gene lost 6 bases, with 16 bases spanning the gap. Germline values: CDR1 SGHTA, CDR2 FQGTGA. The CDR3 contains 15 residues.